One sample yielded the 14 T cell receptor beta chains listed below, sequenced in a study of blood T cell repertoires in COVID-19. The table came from immunoSEQ multiplex PCR; TCRdb's copy has only in-frame clones and leaves some out. The table includes around 470,000 clones, roughly 87% detected once. Material: peripheral blood. The receptors derive from a man younger than 35 with COVID-19, enrolled during active disease.

The rearrangement links TRBV4-1 to TRBJ2-4; 13 positions agree with TRBD2. CDR1 is MGHRA and CDR2 is YSYEKL in the germline V gene. V lost 1 base and J lost 0; bases outside the gene matches: 3. The CDR3 runs to 18 residues. CDR3 sequence: CASSQGLAGGQAKNIQYF. The CDR3 bases are TGCGCCAGCAGCCAAGGACTAGCGGGGGGCCAAGCCAAAAACATTCAGTACTTC.

The table lists this clone with a count of one. The J gene is TRBJ2-1, the V gene TRBV7-2, with 12 bases lining up with TRBD2. The V gene's germline CDR1 is SGHTA and CDR2 FQGNSA. The junction had 3 bases not matched to a gene; V was cut back by 5 bases and J by 4 bases. This CDR3 is built from 15 residues. The CDR3, as DNA: TGTGCCAGCAGCATACTAGCGGGGGGATACAATGAGCAGTTCTTC. The encoded protein is CASSILAGGYNEQFF.

The chain carries TRBV5-1 and TRBJ2-3, with 8 bases aligning to TRBD2. The CDR3 totals 13 residues. With V trimmed by 9 bases and J by 3 bases, 6 bases remained unmatched. Germline V gene lookup returns CDR1 SGHRS and CDR2 YFSETQ. The CDR3 sequence is CATRGGSTDTQYF. CDR3 in DNA: TGCGCCACCCGGGGGGGGTCAACAGATACGCAGTATTTT.

This rearrangement joins TRBV7-9 to TRBJ2-7, with D perhaps TRBD1 (5 bases). The germline V and J ends were trimmed by 8 bases and 5 bases, with 16 bases remaining between them. The CDR3 is 13 amino acids. Germline lookup yields CDR1 SEHNR and CDR2 FQNEAQ (reference sequence). CDR3 region: CASRGATQDEQYF. The CDR3 nucleotides are TGTGCCAGCCGTGGGGCTACTCAGGACGAGCAGTACTTC. Looking up the rest from reference TRBV7-9 and TRBJ2-7 gives the full variable domain: DTGVSQNPRHKITKRGQNVTFRCDPISEHNRLYWYRQTLGQGPEFLTYFQNEAQLEKSRLLSDRFSAERPKGSFSTLEIQRTEQGDSAMYLCASRGATQDEQYFGPGTRLTVT.

The chain joins TRBV5-6 to TRBJ1-1, with 7 bases aligning to TRBD1. The CDR3 runs to 14 residues. Germline CDR1 SGHDT, CDR2 YYEEEE. The V segment lost 4 bases and the J segment 1 base; nucleotides outside the gene matches: 4. CDR3: CASSEGQWNTEAFF. The CDR3 bases are TGTGCCAGCAGCGAGGGACAGTGGAACACTGAAGCTTTCTTT. Using reference TRBV5-6 and TRBJ1-1 for the parts outside the CDR3, the full variable domain is DAGVTQSPTHLIKTRGQQVTLRCSPKSGHDTVSWYQQALGQGPQFIFQYYEEEERQRGNFPDRFSGHQFPNYSSELNVNALLLGDSALYLCASSEGQWNTEAFFGQGTRLTVV.

This chain uses TRBV6-5 with TRBJ2-7; the match to TRBD1 covers 10 bases. The CDR3 loop spans 14 amino acids. The junction had 1 base not matched to a gene; V was cut back by 2 bases and J by 3 bases. Germline CDR1 and CDR2: MNHEY and SVGAGI. The CDR3 nucleotides are TGTGCCAGCAGTTACGGGGACAGGGGCTACGAGCAGTACTTC. This codes for CASSYGDRGYEQYF.

CDR3 sequence reads: CASSDRAGDRDEQFF. CDR3 bases: TGTGCCAGCAGTGATCGCGCGGGAGACAGAGATGAGCAGTTCTTC. This chain joins TRBV6-1 and TRBJ2-1, with 7 positions matching TRBD2. The CDR3 runs to 15 residues. The V segment lost 3 bases and the J segment 8 bases; nucleotides outside the gene matches: 10. Germline loops: CDR1 MNHNS, CDR2 SASEGT.

The chain joins TRBV19 to TRBJ1-4; D uncertain. Per the germline V gene, CDR1 is LNHDA and CDR2 is SQIVND (reference sequence). The CDR3 contains 11 residues. The V end was cut by 8 bases, the J end by 11 bases, with 12 bases between. The CDR3 here is CASYTAHKLFF. The CDR3 nucleotides are TGTGCCAGTTACACAGCCCATAAACTGTTTTTT.

This sequence joins TRBV5-4 and TRBJ1-2, with TRBD1 matching over 7 bases. This CDR3 has 16 residues. With V trimmed by 4 bases and J by 0 bases, 9 bases remained unmatched. Germline V gene lookup returns CDR1 SGHNT and CDR2 YYREEE (reference sequence). CDR3 region: CASSPDRRTTNYGYTF. The DNA for the CDR3 is TGTGCCAGCAGCCCGGACAGGCGTACTACTAACTATGGCTACACCTTC.

The chain joins TRBV27 to TRBJ2-6; the match to TRBD1 covers 9 bases. The CDR3 length is 16 residues. V lost 3 bases and J lost 2; bases outside the gene matches: 2. Germline V gene data show CDR1 as MNHEY and CDR2 as SMNVEV (reference sequence). CDR3: CASSFTGGAGANVLTF. The CDR3 DNA follows: TGTGCCAGCAGTTTTACAGGGGGCGCTGGGGCCAACGTCCTGACTTTC.

The rearrangement joins TRBV29-1 to TRBJ2-1, with 11 bases matching TRBD2. Germline V gene sequence: CDR1 SQVTM, CDR2 ANQGSEA. V trimming: 4 bases; J trimming: 6 bases; junction bases outside the gene matches: 5. This CDR3 spans 14 amino acids. CDR3 in amino acids: CSVVGTSGANEQFF. CDR3 coding DNA: TGCAGCGTTGTAGGGACTAGCGGAGCCAATGAGCAGTTCTTC.

V usage is TRBV6-5 and J usage is TRBJ1-3, with D maybe TRBD1 (6 bases). Trimming stripped 2 bases from V and 1 base from J, with 9 bases between. Per the germline V gene, CDR1 is MNHEY and CDR2 is SVGAGI. The length of the CDR3 is 15 residues. CDR3 protein: CASSYDRFSGNTIYF. The CDR3 DNA follows: TGTGCCAGCAGTTACGACAGGTTTTCTGGAAACACCATATATTTT.

On this clone: This sample includes further DNA sequences coding for the same CDR3. This rearrangement joins TRBV24-1 to TRBJ2-2; TRBD1 matches 9 bases. Germline V lookup: CDR1 KGHDR, CDR2 SFDVKD. CDR3 size: 15 residues. J was trimmed by 6 bases and V by 4 bases; bases with no gene match: 5. CDR3 in DNA: TGTGCCACCAGTGACTCCGGGACAGGGTCCGGGGAGCTGTTTTTT. Amino acid sequence: CATSDSGTGSGELFF.

The chain uses TRBV3-1 (or the pseudogene TRBV3-2) and TRBJ1-5, with D perhaps TRBD1 (5 bases). Between the trimmed V and J ends, which lost 1 base and 6 bases, there was a span of 16 bases. The CDR3 consists of 16 residues. The germline V gene has CDR1 LGHDT and CDR2 YNNKEL (reference sequence). The CDR3 protein is CASSQGAGGFGQPQHF. In DNA form, the CDR3 reads TGTGCCAGCAGCCAAGGGGCGGGGGGGTTCGGTCAGCCCCAGCATTTT.